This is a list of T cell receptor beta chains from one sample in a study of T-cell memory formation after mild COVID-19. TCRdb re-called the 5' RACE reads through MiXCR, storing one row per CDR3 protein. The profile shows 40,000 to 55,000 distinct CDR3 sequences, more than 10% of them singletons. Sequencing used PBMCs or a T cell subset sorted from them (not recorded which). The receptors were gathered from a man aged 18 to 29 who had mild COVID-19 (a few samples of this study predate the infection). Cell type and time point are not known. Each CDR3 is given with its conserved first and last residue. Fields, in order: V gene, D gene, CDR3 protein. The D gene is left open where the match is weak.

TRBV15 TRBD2 CATSRARGGSDNEQFF
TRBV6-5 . CASSYRSAGATEAFF
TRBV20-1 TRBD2 CSGARAGGTDTQYF
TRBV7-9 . CASSQGGYSYEQYF
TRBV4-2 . CASSQDMSGLGGELFF
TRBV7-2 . CASSFSESTDTQYF
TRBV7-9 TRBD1 CASSRTGGINSPLHF
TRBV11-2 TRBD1 CASSPRRGLDSPLHF
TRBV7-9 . CASSAWTGNNSPLHF
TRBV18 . CASSPSAETQYF
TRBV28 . CASSFGQGLDYGYTF
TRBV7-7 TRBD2 CASSLLAGPQETQYF
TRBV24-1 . CATRFPGHQETQYF
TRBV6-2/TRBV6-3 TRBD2 CASSLGAGSAKNIQYF
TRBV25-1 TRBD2 CASSDRLATDTQYF
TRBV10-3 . CAIRGTYEAFF
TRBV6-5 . CASTETSYNEQFF
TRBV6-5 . CASSYSRGTNEKLFF
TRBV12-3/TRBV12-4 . CASSFSAANEKLFF
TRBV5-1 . CASSLTGNTGELFF
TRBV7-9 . CASLQLASTDTQYF
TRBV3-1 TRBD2 CASSRSGADTQYF
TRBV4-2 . CASSQLRLANTGELFF
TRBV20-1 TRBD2 CSADPRTSGGKETQYF
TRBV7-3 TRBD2 CASSYLAVSSYNEQFF
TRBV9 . CASSVALNRPEETQYF
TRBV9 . CASSVEGGQPTEAFF
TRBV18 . CASSPGVRQKIAGELFF
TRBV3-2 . CASSPTELNTEAFF
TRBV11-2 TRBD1 CASSPRTGGRTSGANVLTF
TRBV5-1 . CASSLAGTRGETQYF
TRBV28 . CASTTQGTDTQYF
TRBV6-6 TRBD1 CASSRDREAQHF
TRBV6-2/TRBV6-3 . CASSYGELTEAFF
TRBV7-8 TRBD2 CASSTRGAFYNEQFF
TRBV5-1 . CASSSGPPRDTEAFF
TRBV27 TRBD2 CASSIAGDSYNEQFF
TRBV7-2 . CASSSPGRNYGYTF
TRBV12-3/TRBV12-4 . CASSSRGSNQPQHF
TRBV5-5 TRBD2 CASSATGTSGRIAYNEQFF
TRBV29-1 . CSAGGGGPPSGNEQFF
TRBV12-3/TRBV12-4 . CASRDTALGGYTF
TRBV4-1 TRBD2 CASSQDRGSGGSYEQYF
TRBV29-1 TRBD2 CSVEIPSGYNEQFF
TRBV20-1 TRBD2 CSANSGAWMEQFF
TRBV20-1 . CSASGQESYEQYF
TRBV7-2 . CASSPLALQETQYF
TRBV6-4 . CASSLASGTDTQYF
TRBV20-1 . CSAGSGTPINYGYTF
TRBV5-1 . CASSDTSSGNTIYF
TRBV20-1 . CSVSGAGNTIYF
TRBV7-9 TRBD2 CASSLPPGLAGKGDTQYF
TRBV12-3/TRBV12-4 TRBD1 CASSSPTGTTGQFF
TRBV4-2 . CASSGGEVGGELFF
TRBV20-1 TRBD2 CSASSSGGAGVDTQYF